This is a list of T cell receptor beta chains from one sample in a study of blood T cell repertoires in COVID-19. Generated by immunoSEQ multiplex PCR, the TCRdb table keeps only in-frame clones and is missing some. This sample has under 200,000 clones; around 83% occur once, and the top ten carry roughly 7%. Sequenced material: peripheral blood. The receptor source for this set is a man aged 45-65 years with active or convalescent COVID-19. The CDR3 runs from the conserved cysteine through the conserved F or W. D genes are given only for firm matches. Clone size is not always given. Where it is, it says once, few, many or a class for expanded clones.

len: 14
v_gene: TRBV4-3
d_gene: TRBD1
j_gene: TRBJ2-1
abundance: NA
CDR3nt: TGCGCCAGCAGCCAGCAAACAGGGGGCTTTGAGCAGTTCTTC
CDR3aa: CASSQQTGGFEQFF

len: 11
v_gene: TRBV19
d_gene: NA
j_gene: TRBJ1-5
abundance: NA
CDR3nt: TGTGCCAGTAGTGCCGGGAAACCCCAGCATTTT
CDR3aa: CASSAGKPQHF

len: 14
v_gene: TRBV11-3
d_gene: TRBD1
j_gene: TRBJ2-1
abundance: NA
CDR3nt: TGTGCCAGCAGCTCGCAGGGGGCGACGACGTGGCAGTTCTTC
CDR3aa: CASSSQGATTWQFF

len: 15
v_gene: TRBV19
d_gene: TRBD2
j_gene: TRBJ2-1
abundance: NA
CDR3nt: TGTGCCAGTAGTATAGAGACTAGCGGGATAGATGAGCAGTTCTTC
CDR3aa: CASSIETSGIDEQFF

len: 12
v_gene: TRBV2
d_gene: NA
j_gene: TRBJ2-3
abundance: NA
CDR3nt: TGTGCCAGCACGGGGTTCACAGATACGCAGTATTTT
CDR3aa: CASTGFTDTQYF

len: 14
v_gene: TRBV5-4
d_gene: NA
j_gene: TRBJ1-2
abundance: few
CDR3nt: TGTGCCAGCAGATCGTCGGCGGGGCTTGGAGGCTACACCTTC
CDR3aa: CASRSSAGLGGYTF

len: 12
v_gene: TRBV19
d_gene: NA
j_gene: TRBJ1-1
abundance: NA
CDR3nt: TGTGCCAGTAGTATCGGGCAGGGGCGAGCTTTCTTT
CDR3aa: CASSIGQGRAFF

len: 16
v_gene: TRBV27
d_gene: NA
j_gene: TRBJ1-3
abundance: NA
CDR3nt: TGTGCCAGCAGTTTAAAACCAGGGTTCTCTGGAAACACCATATATTTT
CDR3aa: CASSLKPGFSGNTIYF

len: 13
v_gene: TRBV2
d_gene: NA
j_gene: TRBJ1-2
abundance: NA
CDR3nt: TGTGCCAGCCAGAAAGGATCGGGGGGTGGCTACACCTTC
CDR3aa: CASQKGSGGGYTF

len: 16
v_gene: TRBV3-1/TRBV3-2
d_gene: NA
j_gene: TRBJ1-6
abundance: NA
CDR3nt: TGTGCCAGCAGCCGAAGGGCCAGGGGAGAAAGATCACCCCTCCACTTT
CDR3aa: CASSRRARGERSPLHF

len: 15
v_gene: TRBV5-8
d_gene: TRBD2
j_gene: TRBJ2-1
abundance: NA
CDR3nt: TGTGCCAGCAGCTTCTATAGCGGGGTTTTTAATGAGCAGTTCTTC
CDR3aa: CASSFYSGVFNEQFF

len: 15
v_gene: TRBV5-6
d_gene: TRBD1
j_gene: TRBJ1-2
abundance: NA
CDR3nt: TGTGCCAGCACCCTAGACAGGGGCTCGTGGTTTGGCTACACCTTC
CDR3aa: CASTLDRGSWFGYTF

len: 15
v_gene: TRBV6-2/TRBV6-3
d_gene: NA
j_gene: TRBJ2-3
abundance: few
CDR3nt: TGTGCCAGCAGTTACGGGGGACTCTACACAGATACGCAGTATTTT
CDR3aa: CASSYGGLYTDTQYF

len: 15
v_gene: TRBV5-1
d_gene: TRBD1
j_gene: TRBJ2-5
abundance: NA
CDR3nt: TGCGCCAGCAGCTCCCGGACAGGGGGAGCTGAGACCCAGTACTTC
CDR3aa: CASSSRTGGAETQYF

len: 17
v_gene: TRBV5-4
d_gene: NA
j_gene: TRBJ1-3
abundance: NA
CDR3nt: TGTGCCAGCAGCCGGGGTCCGGGGGTCGACTCTGGAAACACCATATATTTT
CDR3aa: CASSRGPGVDSGNTIYF

len: 15
v_gene: TRBV19
d_gene: TRBD2
j_gene: TRBJ2-5
abundance: NA
CDR3nt: TGTGCCAGTACTCCCGGACTAGCGGTTCAAGAGACCCAGTACTTC
CDR3aa: CASTPGLAVQETQYF

len: 16
v_gene: TRBV19
d_gene: NA
j_gene: TRBJ1-4
abundance: NA
CDR3nt: TGTGCCAGTAGTATAGTGGGGCCCGCAACTAATGAAAAACTGTTTTTT
CDR3aa: CASSIVGPATNEKLFF

len: 15
v_gene: TRBV10-1
d_gene: TRBD2
j_gene: TRBJ2-1
abundance: once
CDR3nt: TGCGCCAGCACCAAACTAGCGGGATTAGGCAATGAGCAGTTCTTC
CDR3aa: CASTKLAGLGNEQFF

len: 14
v_gene: TRBV9
d_gene: NA
j_gene: TRBJ2-5
abundance: NA
CDR3nt: TGTGCCAGCAGCCCAGGAACGGGGGACAGCGGCCAGTACTTC
CDR3aa: CASSPGTGDSGQYF

len: 14
v_gene: TRBV4-2
d_gene: TRBD2
j_gene: TRBJ2-1
abundance: NA
CDR3nt: TGTGCCAGCAGCCAAGCCCTAGCGGGTAATGAGCAGTTCTTC
CDR3aa: CASSQALAGNEQFF

len: 17
v_gene: TRBV27
d_gene: TRBD2
j_gene: TRBJ2-3
abundance: NA
CDR3nt: TGTGCCAGCAGCAAATCGGGGGGACTAGCGGGAGTTCATACGCAGTATTTT
CDR3aa: CASSKSGGLAGVHTQYF

len: 14
v_gene: TRBV5-6
d_gene: NA
j_gene: TRBJ2-7
abundance: NA
CDR3nt: TGTGCCAGCAGCTTGGGAGGCAGTACCTACGAGCAGTACTTC
CDR3aa: CASSLGGSTYEQYF

len: 15
v_gene: TRBV2
d_gene: TRBD1
j_gene: TRBJ1-5
abundance: NA
CDR3nt: TGTGCCAGCACCCCTTTCAGGGGGAAAAATCAGCCCCAGCATTTT
CDR3aa: CASTPFRGKNQPQHF

len: 13
v_gene: TRBV12-3/TRBV12-4
d_gene: NA
j_gene: TRBJ1-6
abundance: once
CDR3nt: TGTGCCAGCAGTTTTAGTCATAATTCACCCCTCCACTTT
CDR3aa: CASSFSHNSPLHF

len: 15
v_gene: TRBV7-2
d_gene: TRBD1
j_gene: TRBJ1-5
abundance: NA
CDR3nt: TGTGCCAGCAGCACCCGGACAGGGGTCAATCAGCCCCAGCATTTT
CDR3aa: CASSTRTGVNQPQHF

len: 13
v_gene: TRBV5-4
d_gene: NA
j_gene: TRBJ2-7
abundance: NA
CDR3nt: TGTGCCAGCAGCTTGGCCGGGTTTAACGAGCAGTACTTC
CDR3aa: CASSLAGFNEQYF

len: 15
v_gene: TRBV6-5
d_gene: NA
j_gene: TRBJ2-7
abundance: NA
CDR3nt: TGTGCCAGCAGTACCTCCGGGACTCCACCCTACGAGCAGTACTTC
CDR3aa: CASSTSGTPPYEQYF

len: 13
v_gene: TRBV2
d_gene: NA
j_gene: TRBJ1-3
abundance: NA
CDR3nt: TGTGCCATCAAGCGGGGATCTGGAAACACCATATATTTT
CDR3aa: CAIKRGSGNTIYF

len: 13
v_gene: TRBV4-3
d_gene: NA
j_gene: TRBJ1-2
abundance: NA
CDR3nt: TGCGCCAGCAGCCAAGGGACAGTTCAGGGCTACACCTTC
CDR3aa: CASSQGTVQGYTF

len: 17
v_gene: TRBV7-9
d_gene: TRBD1
j_gene: TRBJ1-1
abundance: once
CDR3nt: TGTGCCAGCAGCGGGTCCCGGGACAGGGGGCTAAACACTGAAGCTTTCTTT
CDR3aa: CASSGSRDRGLNTEAFF

len: 16
v_gene: TRBV5-8
d_gene: NA
j_gene: TRBJ2-2
abundance: NA
CDR3nt: TGTGCCAGCAGCTTGGGGATAGCGTCGACCACCGGGGAGCTGTTTTTT
CDR3aa: CASSLGIASTTGELFF

len: 11
v_gene: TRBV29-1
d_gene: TRBD1
j_gene: TRBJ1-2
abundance: NA
CDR3nt: TGCAGCGCGACGACAGGGCGAGGCTACACCTTC
CDR3aa: CSATTGRGYTF

len: 13
v_gene: TRBV7-8
d_gene: TRBD1
j_gene: TRBJ2-7
abundance: NA
CDR3nt: TGTGCCAGCAGCTTAGGGGACAGCTACGAGCAGTACTTC
CDR3aa: CASSLGDSYEQYF

len: 15
v_gene: TRBV10-3
d_gene: NA
j_gene: TRBJ1-1
abundance: NA
CDR3nt: TGTGCCATCAGCCCCACCGCGGGGGCCGGCGGGGAAGCTTTCTTT
CDR3aa: CAISPTAGAGGEAFF

len: 14
v_gene: TRBV28
d_gene: TRBD2
j_gene: TRBJ2-1
abundance: NA
CDR3nt: TGTGCCAGCGGTACTAGCGGGCGCTACAATGAGCAGTTCTTC
CDR3aa: CASGTSGRYNEQFF

len: 12
v_gene: TRBV12-3/TRBV12-4
d_gene: NA
j_gene: TRBJ1-2
abundance: NA
CDR3nt: TGTGCCAGCAGTTTAGGGCCTCGCGGCTACACCTTC
CDR3aa: CASSLGPRGYTF

len: 16
v_gene: TRBV27
d_gene: TRBD2
j_gene: TRBJ2-3
abundance: NA
CDR3nt: TGTGCCAGCAGTGACTATAGCGGGGGGGCTGGTGATACGCAGTATTTT
CDR3aa: CASSDYSGGAGDTQYF

len: 13
v_gene: TRBV7-3
d_gene: TRBD1
j_gene: TRBJ1-6
abundance: NA
CDR3nt: TGTGCCAGCAGCCGGGACAGGGAATCACCCCTCCACTTT
CDR3aa: CASSRDRESPLHF

len: 14
v_gene: TRBV2
d_gene: TRBD2
j_gene: TRBJ2-5
abundance: NA
CDR3nt: TGTGCCAGCACATTAGCGGGCGGAGGGGAGACCCAGTACTTC
CDR3aa: CASTLAGGGETQYF

len: 14
v_gene: TRBV9
d_gene: NA
j_gene: TRBJ1-4
abundance: NA
CDR3nt: TGTGCCAGCAGCGTAGGTCAGGGCTATGAAAAACTGTTTTTT
CDR3aa: CASSVGQGYEKLFF

len: 18
v_gene: TRBV15
d_gene: TRBD2
j_gene: TRBJ2-5
abundance: NA
CDR3nt: TGTGCCACCAGCCCTAGGCACGGGGCTAGCGGTCATCAAGAGACCCAGTACTTC
CDR3aa: CATSPRHGASGHQETQYF

len: 15
v_gene: TRBV4-1
d_gene: TRBD1
j_gene: TRBJ1-5
abundance: NA
CDR3nt: TGCGCCAGCAGCCAGCCGGGACAGGGATATCAGCCCCAGCATTTT
CDR3aa: CASSQPGQGYQPQHF

len: 16
v_gene: TRBV7-6
d_gene: NA
j_gene: TRBJ1-6
abundance: NA
CDR3nt: TGTGCCAGCAGACAACTCGAGTCCGGGGAAAATTCACCCCTCCACTTT
CDR3aa: CASRQLESGENSPLHF

len: 11
v_gene: TRBV12-3/TRBV12-4
d_gene: NA
j_gene: TRBJ1-5
abundance: NA
CDR3nt: TGTGCCAGCAGCTATAATGGGCCCCAGCATTTT
CDR3aa: CASSYNGPQHF

len: 14
v_gene: TRBV27
d_gene: TRBD1
j_gene: TRBJ1-6
abundance: once
CDR3nt: TGTGCCAGCAGTTTAGGGACAGGGGCACGGATTCTCCACTTT
CDR3aa: CASSLGTGARILHF

len: 17
v_gene: TRBV7-9
d_gene: NA
j_gene: TRBJ2-2
abundance: NA
CDR3nt: TGTGCCAGCAGCCCAAAGCAGGCAGCTACCTTTGCCGGGGAGCTGTTTTTT
CDR3aa: CASSPKQAATFAGELFF

len: 13
v_gene: TRBV19
d_gene: TRBD1
j_gene: TRBJ1-1
abundance: NA
CDR3nt: TGTGCCTCTGTGGACAGGGGGAACACTGAAGCTTTCTTT
CDR3aa: CASVDRGNTEAFF

len: 12
v_gene: TRBV7-8
d_gene: NA
j_gene: TRBJ1-2
abundance: once
CDR3nt: TGTGCCAGCAGCCTCCCTCGAGGCGGCTACACCTTC
CDR3aa: CASSLPRGGYTF

len: 14
v_gene: TRBV10-3
d_gene: TRBD1
j_gene: TRBJ1-5
abundance: NA
CDR3nt: TGTGCCACCAGGGACAGGGAAGATGGTCAGCCCCAGCATTTT
CDR3aa: CATRDREDGQPQHF

len: 15
v_gene: TRBV19
d_gene: NA
j_gene: TRBJ2-1
abundance: NA
CDR3nt: TGTGCCAGTAAGGGTTTCGGGAGCTCCTACAATGAGCAGTTCTTC
CDR3aa: CASKGFGSSYNEQFF

len: 14
v_gene: TRBV30
d_gene: NA
j_gene: TRBJ2-4
abundance: NA
CDR3nt: TGTGCCTGGAGTGTTGGAGGAGCCAAAAACATTCAGTACTTC
CDR3aa: CAWSVGGAKNIQYF

len: 14
v_gene: TRBV6-5
d_gene: TRBD1
j_gene: TRBJ1-2
abundance: NA
CDR3nt: TGTGCCAGCACTAACCGGGGACAGCTCTATGGCTACACCTTC
CDR3aa: CASTNRGQLYGYTF

len: 16
v_gene: TRBV7-6
d_gene: TRBD2
j_gene: TRBJ2-1
abundance: NA
CDR3nt: TGTGCCAGCAGCCATGGACTAGCGGGGGCCTACAATGAGCAGTTCTTC
CDR3aa: CASSHGLAGAYNEQFF